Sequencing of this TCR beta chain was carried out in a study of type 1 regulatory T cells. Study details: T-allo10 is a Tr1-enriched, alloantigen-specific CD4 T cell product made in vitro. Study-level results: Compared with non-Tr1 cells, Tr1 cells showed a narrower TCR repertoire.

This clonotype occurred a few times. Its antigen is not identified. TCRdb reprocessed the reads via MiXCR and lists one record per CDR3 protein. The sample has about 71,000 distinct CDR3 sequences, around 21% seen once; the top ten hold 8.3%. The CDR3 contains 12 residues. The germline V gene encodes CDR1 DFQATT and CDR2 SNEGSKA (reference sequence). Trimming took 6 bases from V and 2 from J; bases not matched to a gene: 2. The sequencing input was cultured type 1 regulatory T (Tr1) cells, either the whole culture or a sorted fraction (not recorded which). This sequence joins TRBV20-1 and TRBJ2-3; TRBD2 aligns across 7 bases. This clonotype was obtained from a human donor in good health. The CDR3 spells CSAGTNTDTQYF. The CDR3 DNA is TGCAGTGCAGGGACTAACACAGATACGCAGTATTTT.